The table lists the clone carrying this TCR beta chain with a few counts. Antigen specificity is unknown. The sample comes from a study of early T cells in non-severe SARS-CoV-2 infection. General observations from the study: VDJdb-based matching was biased toward anti-spike CD8 responses and missed private and CD4 specificities.

TCRdb independently ran MiXCR on the 5' RACE reads; one entry per CDR3 protein. The sample contains some 52,000 distinct CDR3 sequences, 8% to 10% of which appear only once. V gave up 8 bases and J gave up 9 bases; unmatched junction bases: 16. From germline, CDR1 is SNHLY and CDR2 FYNNEI. This CDR3 contains 15 residues. The sequence was collected from an adult who was a healthcare worker with PCR-confirmed SARS-CoV-2 infection or an uninfected control (not recorded which). V is TRBV2 and J is TRBJ2-1; 7 bases agree with TRBD2. Material for sequencing was whole blood. The CDR3 protein is CASFLLAAGSGEQFF. CDR3 in DNA: TGTGCCAGCTTTCTGCTAGCGGCGGGAAGTGGTGAGCAGTTCTTC.